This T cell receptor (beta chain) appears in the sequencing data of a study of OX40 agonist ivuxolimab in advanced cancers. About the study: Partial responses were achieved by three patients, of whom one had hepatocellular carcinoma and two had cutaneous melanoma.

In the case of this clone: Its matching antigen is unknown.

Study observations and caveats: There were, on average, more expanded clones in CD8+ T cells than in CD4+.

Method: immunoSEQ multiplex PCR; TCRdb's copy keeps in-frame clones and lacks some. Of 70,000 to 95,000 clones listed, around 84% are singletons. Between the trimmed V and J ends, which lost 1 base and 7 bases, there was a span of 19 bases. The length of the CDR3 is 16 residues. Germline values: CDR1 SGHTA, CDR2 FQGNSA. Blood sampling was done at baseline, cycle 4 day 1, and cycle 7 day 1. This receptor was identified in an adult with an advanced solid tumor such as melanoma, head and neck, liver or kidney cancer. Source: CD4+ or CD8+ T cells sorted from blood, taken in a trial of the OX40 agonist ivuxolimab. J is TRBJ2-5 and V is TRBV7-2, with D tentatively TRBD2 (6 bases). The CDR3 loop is CASSLGGRGSGGTQYF. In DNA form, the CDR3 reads TGTGCCAGCAGCTTAGGGGGGAGAGGATCCGGGGGGACCCAGTACTTC.